This record covers a single T cell receptor beta chain. Its antigen is still unknown. 13 Jbeta primers and 60 Vbeta primers were used for the PCR. Sequencing was performed with immunoSEQ multiplex PCR; in TCRdb, only in-frame clones are kept and a portion is missing. Of almost 95,000 clones listed, around 69% are singletons. This CDR3 spans 14 amino acids. Germline V gives CDR1 SGHDT, CDR2 YYEEEE. V dropped 0 bases and J dropped 0 bases, with 5 bases sitting between them. The data were obtained in a study of cytomegalovirus exposure and HLA in healthy donors. Study-wide points: With DRB1 most and HLA-C fewest, TCR association rates differed between HLA loci in a later analysis.

Material for sequencing was PBMCs. This rearrangement joins TRBV5-6 to TRBJ2-3; no clear D. The TCR was taken from a man between 25 and 39 years old in good health and CMV-seronegative. The CDR3 DNA is TGTGCCAGCAGCTTGGGCGGAAGCACAGATACGCAGTATTTT. Encoded protein: CASSLGGSTDTQYF.